This T cell receptor (beta chain) comes out of a study of shared clonotypes between healthy human individuals. Overall study results and limits: Large depth notwithstanding, sorted-subset sequencing proved incomplete by rarefaction.

With respect to this clone: Its antigen is as yet unknown.

Generated by immunoSEQ multiplex PCR, the TCRdb table keeps only in-frame clones and is missing some. The sample has roughly 2 million clones, approximately 94% seen once. V dropped 0 bases and J dropped 8 bases, with 13 bases sitting between them. The CDR3 loop spans 14 amino acids. Germline V CDR1 and CDR2: KGHSH, LQKENI. Only CD45RO-negative cells positively selected for CCR7 counted as naive CD8 cells, so terminally differentiated effector memory CD45RA+ cells were excluded. This receptor was identified in a man aged 18 to 35 in good health. The V gene is TRBV18, the J gene TRBJ1-2, with D possibly being TRBD1 (5 bases). The sample taken for sequencing was naive CD8+ T cells sorted from blood. CDR3 DNA: TGTGCCAGCTCACCACCGGGGGTTCTTTGGGGCTACACCTTC. Translation: CASSPPGVLWGYTF.